Listed below are T cell receptor beta chains from one sample, sequenced in a study of radiation and T cells in renal cell carcinoma. Data came from immunoSEQ multiplex PCR; TCRdb stores just in-frame clones and leaves some out. This sample has 10,000 to 15,000 clones, with 30% to 40% found just once. This material consisted of tumor tissue, taken from a patient whose treatment included radiotherapy and nephrectomy. The receptors come from a man aged 60-69 years with renal cell carcinoma. CDR3s include the opening cysteine and the closing phenylalanine or tryptophan.

CDR3aa	v_gene	j_gene
CAWSGQGLGGYTF	TRBV30	TRBJ1-2
CANEPWTSTGGGETQYF	TRBV2	TRBJ2-5
CASSPEEGVINEQFF	TRBV28	TRBJ2-1
CASSPGPTEGKETQYF	TRBV4-1	TRBJ2-5
CSVRVTGELFF	TRBV29-1	TRBJ2-2
CASSPQGVVSGNTIYF	TRBV7-2	TRBJ1-3
CASSDWLLGDTQYF	TRBV25-1	TRBJ2-3
CASLLGEGSPLHF	TRBV6-6	TRBJ1-6
CASTVRGLSTDTQYF	TRBV5-1	TRBJ2-3
CASRTGSINTEAFF	TRBV7-8	TRBJ1-1
CASAGDYEQYF	TRBV10-1	TRBJ2-7
CASSLGAQETQYF	TRBV11-3	TRBJ2-5
CASTKGLRDQETQYF	TRBV9	TRBJ2-5
CASSENPKTQYF	TRBV5-1	TRBJ2-5
CASSLAPGDYEQYF	TRBV5-1	TRBJ2-7
CASSPQGEYGYTF	TRBV6-5	TRBJ1-2
CASSEGNQPQHF	TRBV2	TRBJ1-5
CASSPRWRGGQETQYF	TRBV13	TRBJ2-5
CASSQTPSEQFF	TRBV14	TRBJ2-1
CASSLSTGWEGYTF	TRBV18	TRBJ1-2
CASSIVGPGDSNQPQHF	TRBV19	TRBJ1-5
CASSTLAGGRETQYF	TRBV19	TRBJ2-5
CASSSSGRLETQYF	TRBV11-2	TRBJ2-5
CAISEIGVDTQYF	TRBV10-3	TRBJ2-3
CASSEYGGYTIYF	TRBV25-1	TRBJ1-3
CASSGGDPETQYF	TRBV7-2	TRBJ2-5
CSVEEGGSNQPQHF	TRBV29-1	TRBJ1-5
CAWNPLGQAKNEKLFF	TRBV30	TRBJ1-4
CASGFGESPLHF	TRBV12-5	TRBJ1-6
CATSTDRGLETQYF	TRBV15	TRBJ2-5
CASSLNTEAFF	TRBV7-8	TRBJ1-1
CASSPVGRREAFF	TRBV18	TRBJ1-1
CATYGYGYTF	TRBV19	TRBJ1-2
CASSSPGRGGNIQYF	TRBV7-2	TRBJ2-4
CASSLSIEQFF	TRBV25-1	TRBJ2-1
CASSLNTEAFF	TRBV5-4	TRBJ1-1
CASSRTATNEKLFF	TRBV9	TRBJ1-4
CASSLEWGARTGELFF	TRBV7-8	TRBJ2-2
CASSLVGTGSYEQYF	TRBV7-2	TRBJ2-7
CASSSAGWSTDTQYF	TRBV9	TRBJ2-3
CASRTSGGTDTQYF	TRBV19	TRBJ2-3
CASTGRTEKLFF	TRBV2	TRBJ1-4
CASSVGLSDIQYF	TRBV9	TRBJ2-4
CASSPQVPGTEAFF	TRBV11-2	TRBJ1-1
CASSPRARGYGYTF	TRBV7-9	TRBJ1-2
CASSSGGNQPQHF	TRBV5-1	TRBJ1-5
CAWSFMDNEKLFF	TRBV30	TRBJ1-4
CASSLGLGVGPNGYTF	TRBV13	TRBJ1-2
CASSGTGASSVETQYF	TRBV5-1	TRBJ2-5
CAWSDETLTRPQHF	TRBV30	TRBJ1-5
CASSDHRDRAYEQYF	TRBV25-1	TRBJ2-7
CASSQISGTSTDTQYF	TRBV4-2	TRBJ2-3
CASSYLRPGRETQYF	TRBV6-5	TRBJ2-5